The 22 T cell receptor beta chains listed next were all sequenced from one sample in a study of CD8+CD57+ T cells in acquired aplastic anemia. CDR3 and TCR beta VDJ profiling relied on a genomic DNA template. From the reads, TCRdb called clonotypes with MiXCR, one entry per CDR3 protein. In the table there are some 410,000 distinct CDR3 sequences, about 70% of which are singletons. The sample comprised sorted CD4+, CD8+, or CD8+CD57+ T cells (not recorded which) from PBMCs. The receptor set was obtained from a human donor in good health, serving as a control.

At least ten counts were recorded for this clonotype. This rearrangement joins TRBV20-1 to TRBJ1-2; D ambiguous. V dropped 1 base and J dropped 3 bases, with 6 bases sitting between them. This CDR3 is built from 12 residues. Germline lookup yields CDR1 DFQATT and CDR2 SNEGSKA (reference sequence). The CDR3 DNA sequence: TGCAGTGCTAGAGGGGTGGACTATGGCTACACCTTC. Translation: CSARGVDYGYTF.

This clonotype was detected ten times or more. The V call is TRBV29-1, the J call TRBJ1-4; no clear D gene. The CDR3 runs to 10 residues. The germline CDR1 and CDR2 sequences are SQVTM and ANQGSEA. Trimming took 7 bases from V and 8 from J, leaving 8 bases between them. The CDR3 DNA follows: TGCAGCGCCCAAGGGGAAAAACTGTTTTTT. Translating gives CSAQGEKLFF.

This chain links TRBV6-4 with TRBJ1-5; a possible D gene is TRBD1 (5 bases). Trimming took 9 bases from V and 6 from J, leaving 12 bases between them. Germline V CDR1 and CDR2: MRHNA, SNTAGT. CDR3 length: 12 amino acids. In DNA, the CDR3 is TGTGCCAGGGCGGACAACGGTCAGCCCCAGCATTTT. Encoded protein: CARADNGQPQHF.

Of note for this clonotype: Germline is not matched at one junction end, which may reflect a read error. V and J are TRBV19 and TRBJ2-3, with D perhaps TRBD1 or TRBD2 (6 bases each). The DNA end is a closer match to TRBJ2-7, so the J assignment may be wrong. Germline CDR1 and CDR2: LNHDA and SQIVND (reference sequence). The CDR3 covers 14 residues. CDR3 coding DNA: TGTGCCAGCAGTATAGAGCGGAGGGGGGATACGCAGTACTTC. Its protein product is CASSIERRGDTQYF.

The V call is TRBV20-1, the J call TRBJ1-2; the D gene is possibly TRBD1 (5 bases). This CDR3 is built from 12 residues. Germline values: CDR1 DFQATT, CDR2 SNEGSKA (reference sequence). Trimming took off 1 base at V and 8 bases at J, with 11 bases between the two ends. The CDR3, as DNA: TGCAGTGCTAGAGGTGGGACTGGGGGCTACACCTTC. Translating it yields CSARGGTGGYTF.

This chain links TRBV24-1 with TRBJ1-2; D remains ambiguous. The germline V gene encodes CDR1 KGHDR and CDR2 SFDVKD. The V gene lost 6 bases and the J gene lost 5 bases, with 12 bases spanning the gap. The length of the CDR3 is 13 residues. The CDR3 spells CATSPPGGYGYTF. DNA for the CDR3: TGTGCCACCAGTCCCCCGGGCGGATATGGCTACACCTTC.

This clonotype was seen many times. V is TRBV5-6 and J is TRBJ2-3; D is ambiguous. The V end was cut by 2 bases, the J end by 4 bases, with 11 bases between. Per the germline V gene, CDR1 is SGHDT and CDR2 is YYEEEE. There are 14 residues in the CDR3. As DNA, the CDR3 is TGTGCCAGCAGCTTTCTATCTCGCCCAGATACGCAGTATTTT. The encoded protein is CASSFLSRPDTQYF.

This clonotype was seen once. The chain uses TRBV7-8 and TRBJ1-2; 9 nucleotides agree with TRBD1. The CDR3 runs to 16 residues. Germline V gives CDR1 SGHVS, CDR2 FQNEAQ. With V trimmed by 4 bases and J by 7 bases, 13 bases remained unmatched. In DNA form, the CDR3 reads TGTGCCAGCAGCTGGGGCGGGGGACAGGGAATCGGTGGCTACACCTTC. Translated, it gives CASSWGGGQGIGGYTF. The entire variable domain, with the rest obtained from reference TRBV7-8 and TRBJ1-2, is as follows: GAGVSQSPRYKVAKRGQDVALRCDPISGHVSLFWYQQALGQGPEFLTYFQNEAQLDKSGLPSDRFFAERPEGSVSTLKIQRTQQEDSAVYLCASSWGGGQGIGGYTFGSGTRLTVV.

As DNA, the CDR3 is TGTGCCACCGGCAGAGACACGCTCTATGGCTACACCTTC. Translation gives CATGRDTLYGYTF. The chain uses TRBV5-5 and TRBJ1-2; D gene ambiguous. Germline V lookup: CDR1 SGHKS, CDR2 YYEKEE (reference sequence). The V end was cut by 9 bases, the J end by 4 bases, with 16 bases between. The CDR3 runs to 13 residues.

As concerns this clonotype: The junction departs from the called germline gene at one end, perhaps through a read error. This chain joins TRBV9 and TRBJ1-1, with a weak D call TRBD1 (5 bases). The CDR3 contains 13 residues. Germline lookup yields CDR1 SGDLS and CDR2 YYNGEE. This CDR3 reads CASSVSGLVDDYF. DNA of the CDR3: TGTGCCAGCAGCGTGTCGGGACTAGTCGACGATTACTTT.

This clonotype was seen a few times. At one boundary the junction diverges from the germline segment, which might be a read error. The chain links TRBV6-5 to TRBJ1-5; D is uncertain. Looked up from germline, CDR1 is MNHEY and CDR2 is SVGAGI. The CDR3 extends over 16 amino acids. CDR3 in amino acids: CAISETSPGNNQPQHF. CDR3 in DNA: TGTGCCATCAGTGAGACGTCTCCGGGGAATAATCAGCCCCAGCATTTT.

The chain recombines TRBV7-2 with TRBJ2-7; possibly TRBD1 for D (5 bases). CDR1 and CDR2 from the germline V gene are SGHTA and FQGNSA. The CDR3 runs to 15 residues. Trimming removed 2 bases from V and 11 bases from J, with 22 bases in between. The CDR3 DNA sequence: TGTGCCAGCAGCTTACGTCGCCAGGGTTCTCACGTGGAGTACTTC. Its translation is CASSLRRQGSHVEYF. Looking up the rest from reference TRBV7-2 and TRBJ2-7 gives the full variable domain: GAGVSQSPSNKVTEKGKDVELRCDPISGHTALYWYRQSLGQGLEFLIYFQGNSAPDKSGLPSDRFSAERTGGSVSTLTIQRTQQEDSAVYLCASSLRRQGSHVEYFGPGTRLTVT.

In its sample, this clonotype was seen a few times. The CDR3 nucleotides are TGTGCCAGCAGCTTGAGTCTTTCTTACGAGCAGTACTTC. It encodes CASSLSLSYEQYF. The V call is TRBV7-6, the J call TRBJ2-7, with unresolved D. With 3 bases removed from V and 4 bases from J, the gap between germline ends came to 10 bases. The germline gives CDR1 SGHVS, CDR2 FNYEAQ. This CDR3 region has 13 residues.

This clonotype was seen at least ten times. The chain couples TRBV6-1 to TRBJ1-2, with D hard to call. CDR3 length: 13 residues. Germline CDR1 is MNHNS and CDR2 is SASEGT. The germline V and J ends were trimmed by 7 bases and 2 bases, with 11 bases remaining between them. CDR3 sequence (DNA): TGTGCCAGCAACGCTCGGAACAACTATGGCTACACCTTC. Residues: CASNARNNYGYTF.

This clonotype has at least ten counts. The gene calls are TRBV5-1 and TRBJ2-2, with D unclear. The V gene's germline CDR1 is SGHRS and CDR2 YFSETQ. The CDR3 runs 14 residues. V was cut by 0 bases and J by 1 base, with 4 bases left in between. CDR3 protein: CASSLGQNTGELFF. For the CDR3, the DNA is TGCGCCAGCAGCTTGGGACAGAACACCGGGGAGCTGTTTTTT.

V usage is TRBV11-2 and J usage is TRBJ2-1, with D maybe TRBD2 (5 bases). CDR3 length: 16 residues. CDR1 and CDR2 from the germline V gene are SGHAT and FQNNGV. V was trimmed by 5 bases and J by 4 bases, leaving 18 bases between them. The CDR3 loop is CASSPGSSSVYNEQFF. Written as DNA, the CDR3 is TGTGCCAGCAGCCCAGGCTCAAGTAGCGTATACAATGAGCAGTTCTTC. Using reference TRBV11-2 and TRBJ2-1 for the parts outside the CDR3, the full variable domain is EAGVAQSPRYKIIEKRQSVAFWCNPISGHATLYWYQQILGQGPKLLIQFQNNGVVDDSQLPKDRFSAERLKGVDSTLKIQPAKLEDSAVYLCASSPGSSSVYNEQFFGPGTRLTVL.

There are a few counts of this clonotype. A much larger clone lies a single base off, so this may be a read error. Likely a read error: the CDR3 ends without its conserved phenylalanine or tryptophan. This rearrangement joins TRBV19 to TRBJ1-2, with unresolved D. Trimming stripped 1 base from V and 4 bases from J, with 7 bases between. This CDR3 has 13 amino acids. The germline CDR1 and CDR2 sequences are LNHDA and SQIVND (reference sequence). DNA for the CDR3: TGTGCCAGTAGTATAGGGACGATCTATGGCTACACCATC. It yields the protein CASSIGTIYGYTI.

The rearrangement joins TRBV20-1 to TRBJ1-2, with 8 bases matching TRBD1. The V gene end was trimmed by 3 bases and the J gene end by 4 bases; junction bases not matched to a gene: 13. From germline, CDR1 is DFQATT and CDR2 SNEGSKA (reference sequence). The CDR3 runs 16 residues. CDR3 in amino acids: CSASDPQGGLGYGYTF. The CDR3 nucleotides are TGCAGTGCTAGTGACCCACAGGGGGGCCTTGGCTATGGCTACACCTTC.

This clonotype was detected many times. The junction shows a germline mismatch at one end, possibly a read error. The chain couples TRBV2 to TRBJ1-6; D might be TRBD1 (6 bases). CDR1 is SNHLY, CDR2 FYNNEI, per germline. This CDR3 has 14 amino acids. CDR3 in amino acids: CASSRDNFNSLLHF. The CDR3 DNA sequence: TGTGCCAGCAGCCGGGACAATTTCAATTCACTCCTCCACTTT.

This clonotype was detected only once. Likely a read error: the CDR3 ends without its conserved phenylalanine or tryptophan. V gene TRBV7-6 combines with J gene TRBJ2-5, with D tentatively TRBD1 (6 bases). V gave up 3 bases and J gave up 8 bases, with 7 bases separating them. The CDR3 covers 11 residues. From germline, CDR1 is SGHVS and CDR2 FNYEAQ. CDR3 DNA: TGTGCCAGCAGCTTGGACAGCACCCAGTACTAC. It encodes CASSLDSTQYY.

This clonotype was seen a single time. The rearrangement uses TRBV7-3 and TRBJ1-2; 9 bases line up with TRBD1. This CDR3 region has 20 residues. Per the germline V gene, CDR1 is SGHTA and CDR2 is FQGTGA. The J segment lost 1 base and the V segment lost 3 bases, leaving 18 bases of the junction unmatched. The CDR3 region has the DNA TGTGCCAGCAGCTTGACAGGGGGAAACTCTGGGACAGGGAATAACTATGGCTACACCTTC. It specifies CASSLTGGNSGTGNNYGYTF.

The gene calls are TRBV20-1 and TRBJ2-7; D gene uncertain. This CDR3 spans 13 amino acids. V was pared by 3 bases and J by 8 bases, with 17 bases between. Germline V gives CDR1 DFQATT, CDR2 SNEGSKA (reference sequence). CDR3 region: CSASRLRVLQQYF. In nucleotides, the CDR3 is TGCAGTGCTAGCCGGCTAAGGGTTTTACAGCAGTACTTC.